This T cell receptor (beta chain) was retrieved from a study of CD8+CD57+ T cells in acquired aplastic anemia. Patients picked for sequencing had shown CD8+CD57+ cell expansion detected by flow cytometry. Overall study results and limits: Levels of CD8+ Simpson's diversity were not significantly distinct in patients versus controls.

Trimming removed 6 bases from V and 5 bases from J; junction bases left unmatched: 10. The length of the CDR3 is 15 residues. Germline V gives CDR1 MNHEY, CDR2 SVGEGT. This clonotype was observed at least ten times. Its antigen is not known. According to the study, genomic DNA was the template for TCR beta VDJ and CDR3 profiling. TCRdb analysed the reads with MiXCR anew, one entry per CDR3 protein. The data hold 200,000 or so distinct CDR3 sequences, with about half observed a single time. Specimen: sorted CD4+, CD8+, or CD8+CD57+ T cells (not recorded which) from PBMCs. This TCR derives from a human donor with aplastic anemia. V is TRBV6-2 or TRBV6-3 and J is TRBJ2-1, with 7 bases aligning to TRBD2. Written as DNA, the CDR3 is TGTGCCAGCAGGACCCGGACTAGAGGCAACAATGAGCAGTTCTTC. Its protein is CASRTRTRGNNEQFF.